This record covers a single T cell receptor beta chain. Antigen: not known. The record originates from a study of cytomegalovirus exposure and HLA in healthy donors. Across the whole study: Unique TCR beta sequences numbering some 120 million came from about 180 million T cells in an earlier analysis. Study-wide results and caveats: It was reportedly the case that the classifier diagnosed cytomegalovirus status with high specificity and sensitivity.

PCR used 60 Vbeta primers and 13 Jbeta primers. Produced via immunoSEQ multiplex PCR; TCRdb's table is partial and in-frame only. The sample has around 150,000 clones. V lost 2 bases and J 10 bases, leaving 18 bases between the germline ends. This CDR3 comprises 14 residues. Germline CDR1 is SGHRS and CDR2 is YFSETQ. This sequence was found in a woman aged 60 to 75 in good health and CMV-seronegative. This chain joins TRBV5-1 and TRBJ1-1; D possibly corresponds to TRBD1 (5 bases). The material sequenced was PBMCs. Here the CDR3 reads CASSFGGFGERAFF. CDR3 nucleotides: TGCGCCAGCAGCTTTGGGGGGTTCGGGGAAAGAGCTTTCTTT.